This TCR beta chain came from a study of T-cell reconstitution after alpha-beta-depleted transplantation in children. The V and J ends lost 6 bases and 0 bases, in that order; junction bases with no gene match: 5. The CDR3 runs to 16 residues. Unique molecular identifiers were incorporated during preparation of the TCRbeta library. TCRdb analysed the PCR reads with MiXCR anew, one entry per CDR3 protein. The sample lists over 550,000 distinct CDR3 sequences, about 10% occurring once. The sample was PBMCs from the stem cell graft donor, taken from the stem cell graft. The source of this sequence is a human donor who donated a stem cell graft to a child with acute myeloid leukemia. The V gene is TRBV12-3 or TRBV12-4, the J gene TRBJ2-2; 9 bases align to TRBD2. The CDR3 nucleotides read TGTGCCAGCAGACGGGGACTAGCAGCGAACACCGGGGAGCTGTTTTTT. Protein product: CASRRGLAANTGELFF.